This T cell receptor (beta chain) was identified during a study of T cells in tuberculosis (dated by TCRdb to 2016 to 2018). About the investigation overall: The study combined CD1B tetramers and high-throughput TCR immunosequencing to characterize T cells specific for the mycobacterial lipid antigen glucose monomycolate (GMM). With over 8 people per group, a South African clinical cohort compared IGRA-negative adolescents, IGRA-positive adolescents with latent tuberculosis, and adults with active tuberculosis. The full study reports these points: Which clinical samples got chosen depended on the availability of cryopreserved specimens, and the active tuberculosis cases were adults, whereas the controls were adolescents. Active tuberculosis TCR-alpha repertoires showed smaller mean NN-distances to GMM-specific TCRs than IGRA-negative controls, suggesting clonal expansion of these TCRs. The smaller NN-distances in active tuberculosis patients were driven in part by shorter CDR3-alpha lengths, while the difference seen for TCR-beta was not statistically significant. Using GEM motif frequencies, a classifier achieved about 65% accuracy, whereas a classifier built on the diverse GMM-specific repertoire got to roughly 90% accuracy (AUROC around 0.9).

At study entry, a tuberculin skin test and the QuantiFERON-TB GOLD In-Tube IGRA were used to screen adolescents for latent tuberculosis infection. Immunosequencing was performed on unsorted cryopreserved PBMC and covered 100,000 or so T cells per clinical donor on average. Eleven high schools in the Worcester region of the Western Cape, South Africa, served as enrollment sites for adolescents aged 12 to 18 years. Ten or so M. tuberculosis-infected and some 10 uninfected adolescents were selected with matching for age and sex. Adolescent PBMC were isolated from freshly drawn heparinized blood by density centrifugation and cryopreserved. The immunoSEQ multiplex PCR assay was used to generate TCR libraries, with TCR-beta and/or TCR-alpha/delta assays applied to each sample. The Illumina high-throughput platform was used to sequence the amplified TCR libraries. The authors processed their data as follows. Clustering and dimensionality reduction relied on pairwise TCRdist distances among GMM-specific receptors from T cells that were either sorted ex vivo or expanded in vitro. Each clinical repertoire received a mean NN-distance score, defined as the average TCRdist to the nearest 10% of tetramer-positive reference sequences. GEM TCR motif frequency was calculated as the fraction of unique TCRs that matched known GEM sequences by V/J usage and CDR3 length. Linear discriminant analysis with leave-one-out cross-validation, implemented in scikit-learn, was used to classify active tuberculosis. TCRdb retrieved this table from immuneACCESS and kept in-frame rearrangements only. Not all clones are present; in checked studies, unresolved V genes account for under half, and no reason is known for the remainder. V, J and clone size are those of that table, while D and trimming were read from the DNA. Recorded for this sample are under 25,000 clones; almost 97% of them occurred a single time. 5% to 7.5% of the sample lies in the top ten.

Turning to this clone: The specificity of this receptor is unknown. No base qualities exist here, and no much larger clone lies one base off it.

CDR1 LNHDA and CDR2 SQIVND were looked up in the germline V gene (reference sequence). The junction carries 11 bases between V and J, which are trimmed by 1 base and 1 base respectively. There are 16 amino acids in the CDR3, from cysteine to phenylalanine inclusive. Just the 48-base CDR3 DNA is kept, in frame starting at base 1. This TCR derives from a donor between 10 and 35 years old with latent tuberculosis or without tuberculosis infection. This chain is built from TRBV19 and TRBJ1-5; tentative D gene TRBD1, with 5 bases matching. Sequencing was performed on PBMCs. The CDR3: CASSIAGTWSNQPQHF. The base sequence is TGTGCCAGTAGTATAGCAGGGACTTGGAGCAATCAGCCCCAGCATTTT.